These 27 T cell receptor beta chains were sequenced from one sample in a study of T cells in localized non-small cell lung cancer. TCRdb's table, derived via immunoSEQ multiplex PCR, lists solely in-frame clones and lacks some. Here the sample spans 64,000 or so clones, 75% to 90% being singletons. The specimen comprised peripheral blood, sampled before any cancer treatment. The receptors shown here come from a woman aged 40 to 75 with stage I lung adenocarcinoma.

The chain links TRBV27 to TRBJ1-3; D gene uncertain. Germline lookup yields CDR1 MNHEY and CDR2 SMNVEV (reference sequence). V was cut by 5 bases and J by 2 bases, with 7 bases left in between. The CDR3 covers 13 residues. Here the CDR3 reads CASSPLAGNTIYF. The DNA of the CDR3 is TGTGCCAGCAGTCCGCTGGCTGGAAACACCATATATTTT.

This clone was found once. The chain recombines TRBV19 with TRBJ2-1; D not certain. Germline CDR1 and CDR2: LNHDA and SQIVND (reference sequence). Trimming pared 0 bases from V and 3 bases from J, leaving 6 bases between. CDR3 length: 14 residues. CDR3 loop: CASSIDVDYNEQFF. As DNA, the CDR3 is TGTGCCAGTAGTATAGATGTCGACTACAATGAGCAGTTCTTC.

The CDR3 DNA reads TGTGCCAGCAGCCAAGACAGTCAGGGGGGCTACACCTTC. The encoded protein is CASSQDSQGGYTF. The chain recombines TRBV14 with TRBJ1-2; weak D call: TRBD1 (6 bases). This CDR3 is built from 13 residues. The ends were cut back, 0 bases at V and 8 bases at J, with 10 bases in the middle. Germline V gene sequence: CDR1 SGHDN, CDR2 FVKESK.

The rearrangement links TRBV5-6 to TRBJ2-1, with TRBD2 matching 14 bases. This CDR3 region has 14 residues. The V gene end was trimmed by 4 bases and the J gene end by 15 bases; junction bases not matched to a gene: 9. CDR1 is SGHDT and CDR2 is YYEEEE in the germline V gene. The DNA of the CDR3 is TGTGCCAGCAGCCTCGGACTAGCGGGAGGTGGGGGGTTCTTC. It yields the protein CASSLGLAGGGGFF.

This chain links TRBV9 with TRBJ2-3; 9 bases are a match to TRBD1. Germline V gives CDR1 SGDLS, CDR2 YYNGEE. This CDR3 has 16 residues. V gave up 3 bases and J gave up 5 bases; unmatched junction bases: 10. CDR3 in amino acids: CASSESGTGWGDTQYF. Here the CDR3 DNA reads TGTGCCAGCAGCGAGTCCGGGACAGGGTGGGGAGATACGCAGTATTTT.

CDR3 nucleotides: TGTGCCAGCAGTGAATATCCAGGGGACACCGGGGAGCTGTTTTTT. This encodes CASSEYPGDTGELFF. V gene TRBV25-1 combines with J gene TRBJ2-2, with a possible D match to TRBD1 (6 bases). Germline lookup yields CDR1 MGHDK and CDR2 SYGVNS. CDR3 length equals 15 residues. The V end lost 0 bases, the J end lost 3 bases, and 8 bases lay between the germline ends.

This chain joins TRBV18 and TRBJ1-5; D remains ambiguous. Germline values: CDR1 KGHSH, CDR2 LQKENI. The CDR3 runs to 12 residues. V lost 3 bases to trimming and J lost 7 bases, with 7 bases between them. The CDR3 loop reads CASSPSRQPQHF. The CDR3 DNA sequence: TGTGCCAGCTCACCCTCCAGACAGCCCCAGCATTTT.

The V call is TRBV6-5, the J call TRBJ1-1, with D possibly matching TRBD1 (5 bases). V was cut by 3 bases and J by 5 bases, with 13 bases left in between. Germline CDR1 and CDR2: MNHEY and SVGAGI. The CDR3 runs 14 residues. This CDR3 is CASSYRGGGTEAFF. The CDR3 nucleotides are TGTGCCAGCAGTTATCGGGGGGGTGGGACTGAAGCTTTCTTT.

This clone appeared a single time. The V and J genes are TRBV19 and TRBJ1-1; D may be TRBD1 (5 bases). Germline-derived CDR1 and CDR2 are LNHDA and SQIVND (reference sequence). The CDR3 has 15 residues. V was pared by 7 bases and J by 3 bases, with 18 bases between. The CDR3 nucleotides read TGTGCCAGTAATGCCCAACAGGCGGGGGACACTGAAGCTTTCTTT. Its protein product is CASNAQQAGDTEAFF.

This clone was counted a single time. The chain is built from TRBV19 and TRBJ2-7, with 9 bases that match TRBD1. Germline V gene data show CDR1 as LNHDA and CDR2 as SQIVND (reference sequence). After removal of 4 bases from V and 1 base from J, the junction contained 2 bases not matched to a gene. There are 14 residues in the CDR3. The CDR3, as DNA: TGTGCCAGTAGTAGGGACAGGGAATCCTACGAGCAGTACTTC. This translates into CASSRDRESYEQYF. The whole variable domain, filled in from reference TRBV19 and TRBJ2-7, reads DGGITQSPKYLFRKEGQNVTLSCEQNLNHDAMYWYRQDPGQGLRLIYYSQIVNDFQKGDIAEGYSVSREKKESFPLTVTSAQKNPTAFYLCASSRDRESYEQYFGPGTRLTVT.

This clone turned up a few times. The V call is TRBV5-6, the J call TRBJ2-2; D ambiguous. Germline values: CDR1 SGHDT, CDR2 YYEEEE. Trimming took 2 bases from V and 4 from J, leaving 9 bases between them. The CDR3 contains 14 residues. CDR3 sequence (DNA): TGTGCCAGCAGCTTTACGATGGGCACCGGGGAGCTGTTTTTT. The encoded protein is CASSFTMGTGELFF. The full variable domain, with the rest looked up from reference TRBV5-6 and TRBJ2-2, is DAGVTQSPTHLIKTRGQQVTLRCSPKSGHDTVSWYQQALGQGPQFIFQYYEEEERQRGNFPDRFSGHQFPNYSSELNVNALLLGDSALYLCASSFTMGTGELFFGEGSRLTVL.

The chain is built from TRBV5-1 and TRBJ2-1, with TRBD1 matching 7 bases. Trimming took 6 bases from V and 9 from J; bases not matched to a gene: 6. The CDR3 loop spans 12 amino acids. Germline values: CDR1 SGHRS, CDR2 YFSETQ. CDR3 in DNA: TGCGCCAGCAATCACAGGACAGGTGAGCAGTTCTTC. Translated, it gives CASNHRTGEQFF. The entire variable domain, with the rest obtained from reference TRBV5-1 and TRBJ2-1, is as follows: KAGVTQTPRYLIKTRGQQVTLSCSPISGHRSVSWYQQTPGQGLQFLFEYFSETQRNKGNFPGRFSGRQFSNSRSEMNVSTLELGDSALYLCASNHRTGEQFFGPGTRLTVL.

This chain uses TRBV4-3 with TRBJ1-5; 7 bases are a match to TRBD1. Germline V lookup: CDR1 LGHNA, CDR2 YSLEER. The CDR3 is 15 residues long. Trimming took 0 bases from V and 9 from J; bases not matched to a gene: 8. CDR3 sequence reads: CASSQEVTGTRPQHF. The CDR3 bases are TGCGCCAGCAGCCAAGAGGTGACAGGGACGAGGCCCCAGCATTTT.

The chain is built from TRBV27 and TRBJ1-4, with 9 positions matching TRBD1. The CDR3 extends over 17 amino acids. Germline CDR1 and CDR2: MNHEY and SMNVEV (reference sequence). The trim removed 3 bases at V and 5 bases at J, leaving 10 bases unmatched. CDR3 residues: CASSLYRPGTGNEKLFF. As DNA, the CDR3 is TGTGCCAGCAGTTTGTACCGTCCCGGGACAGGGAATGAAAAACTGTTTTTT.

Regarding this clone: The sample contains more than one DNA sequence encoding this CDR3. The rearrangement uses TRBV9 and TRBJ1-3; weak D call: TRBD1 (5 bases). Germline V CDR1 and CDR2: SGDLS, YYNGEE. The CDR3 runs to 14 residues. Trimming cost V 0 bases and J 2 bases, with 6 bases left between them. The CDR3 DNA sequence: TGTGCCAGCAGCGTAGAGGGGACTGGAAACACCATATATTTT. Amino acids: CASSVEGTGNTIYF.

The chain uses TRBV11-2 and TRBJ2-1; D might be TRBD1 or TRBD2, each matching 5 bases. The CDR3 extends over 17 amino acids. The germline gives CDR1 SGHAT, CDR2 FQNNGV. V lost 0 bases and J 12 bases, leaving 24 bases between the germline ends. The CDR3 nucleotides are TGTGCCAGCAGCTTAGAGGCCGGGGCCATCTCAAGGGTACGGCAGTTCTTC. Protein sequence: CASSLEAGAISRVRQFF.

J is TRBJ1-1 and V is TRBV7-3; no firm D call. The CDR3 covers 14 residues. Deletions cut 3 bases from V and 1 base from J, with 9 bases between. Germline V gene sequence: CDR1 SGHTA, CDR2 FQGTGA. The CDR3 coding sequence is TGTGCCAGCAGCTTCGACACTGGGAACACTGAAGCTTTCTTT. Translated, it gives CASSFDTGNTEAFF.

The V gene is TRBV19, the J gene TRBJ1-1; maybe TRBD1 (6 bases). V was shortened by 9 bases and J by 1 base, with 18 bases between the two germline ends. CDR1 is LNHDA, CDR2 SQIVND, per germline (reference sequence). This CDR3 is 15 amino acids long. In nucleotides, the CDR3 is TGTGCCAGCCACAGCCCAGGGGCGGGGAACACTGAAGCTTTCTTT. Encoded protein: CASHSPGAGNTEAFF.

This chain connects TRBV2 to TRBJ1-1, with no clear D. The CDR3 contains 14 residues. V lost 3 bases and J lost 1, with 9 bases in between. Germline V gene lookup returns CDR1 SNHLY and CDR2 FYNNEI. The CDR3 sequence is CASSDSGGNTEAFF. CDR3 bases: TGTGCCAGCAGTGATTCGGGCGGGAACACTGAAGCTTTCTTT.

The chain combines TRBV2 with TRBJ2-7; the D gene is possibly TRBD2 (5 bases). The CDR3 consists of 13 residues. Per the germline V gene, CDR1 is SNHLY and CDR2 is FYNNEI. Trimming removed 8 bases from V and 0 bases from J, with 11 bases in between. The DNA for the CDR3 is TGTGCCAGCTCCCGGGATAGCTCCTACGAGCAGTACTTC. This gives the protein CASSRDSSYEQYF.

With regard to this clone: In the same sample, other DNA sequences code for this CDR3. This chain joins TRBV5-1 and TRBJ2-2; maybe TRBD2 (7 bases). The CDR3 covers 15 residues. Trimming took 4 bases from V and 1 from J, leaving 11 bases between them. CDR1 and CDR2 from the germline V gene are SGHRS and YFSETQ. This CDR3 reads CASSRGGGNTGELFF. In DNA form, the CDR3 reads TGCGCCAGCAGCCGGGGAGGGGGGAACACCGGGGAGCTGTTTTTT.

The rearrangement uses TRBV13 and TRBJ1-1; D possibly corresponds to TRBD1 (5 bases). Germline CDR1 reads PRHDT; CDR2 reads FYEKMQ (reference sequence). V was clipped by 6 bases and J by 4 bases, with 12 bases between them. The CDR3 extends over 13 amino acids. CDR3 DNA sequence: TGTGCCAGCAGTCCGGGGGGGGGCACTGAAGCTTTCTTT. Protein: CASSPGGGTEAFF.

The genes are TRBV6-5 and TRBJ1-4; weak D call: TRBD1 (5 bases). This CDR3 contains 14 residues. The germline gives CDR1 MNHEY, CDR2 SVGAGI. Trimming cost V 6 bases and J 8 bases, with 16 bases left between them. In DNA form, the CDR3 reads TGTGCCAGCAGCGCCGGGACCATGGGGGAAAAACTGTTTTTT. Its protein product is CASSAGTMGEKLFF.

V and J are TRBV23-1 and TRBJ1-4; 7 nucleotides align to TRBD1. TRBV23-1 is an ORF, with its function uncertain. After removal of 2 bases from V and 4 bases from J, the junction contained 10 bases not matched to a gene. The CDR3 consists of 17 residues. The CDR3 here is CASSQPYPGQLNEKLFF. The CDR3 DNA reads TGCGCCAGCAGTCAACCCTACCCGGGACAGCTTAATGAAAAACTGTTTTTT.

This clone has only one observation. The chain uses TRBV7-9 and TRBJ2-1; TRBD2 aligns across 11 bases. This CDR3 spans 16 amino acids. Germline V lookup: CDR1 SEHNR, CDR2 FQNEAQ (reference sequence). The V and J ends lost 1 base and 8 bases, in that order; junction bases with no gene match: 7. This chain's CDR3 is CASSLGVAGGGDEQFF. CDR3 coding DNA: TGTGCCAGCAGCTTAGGGGTAGCGGGAGGGGGCGATGAGCAGTTCTTC.

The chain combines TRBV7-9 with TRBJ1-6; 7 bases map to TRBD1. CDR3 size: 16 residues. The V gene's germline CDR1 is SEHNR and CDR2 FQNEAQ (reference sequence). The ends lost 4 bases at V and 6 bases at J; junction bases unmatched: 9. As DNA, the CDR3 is TGTGCCAGCAGCTCGGACTCGGGACAGCGTAATTCACCCCTCCACTTT. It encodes CASSSDSGQRNSPLHF.

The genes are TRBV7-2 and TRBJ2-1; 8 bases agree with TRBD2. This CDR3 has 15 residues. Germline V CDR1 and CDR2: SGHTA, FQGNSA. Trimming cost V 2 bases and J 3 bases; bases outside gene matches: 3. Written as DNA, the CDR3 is TGTGCCAGCAGCTTACAAAGCGGGAGCTACAATGAGCAGTTCTTC. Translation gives CASSLQSGSYNEQFF.